Listed below are T cell receptor beta chains from one sample, sequenced in a study of cytotoxic CD8 clonotypes in ibrutinib-treated CLL. Sequenced by immunoSEQ multiplex PCR; TCRdb stores in-frame clones only, minus some. Seen here are roughly 200,000 clones, roughly three quarters observed once, and the top ten hold about an eighth. Sequenced here: PBMCs, sampled after 12 months of ibrutinib treatment. The receptors derive from a human donor with chronic lymphocytic leukemia. Each CDR3 is given with its conserved first and last residue. Fields, in order: D gene, J gene, V gene, clone size, CDR3 DNA, CDR3 protein. The D gene is left open where the match is weak. Expanded clones are given a class, and other clones once, few, many or no size at all.

TRBD2 TRBJ2-1 TRBV2 - TGTGCCACCCCGGTCTCACTAGCGGGGGGGCTTTACAATGAGCAGTTCTTC CATPVSLAGGLYNEQFF
TRBD2 TRBJ2-1 TRBV28 once TGTGCCAGCACACCGGCTAGCGGGATCCTTGAGCAGTTCTTC CASTPASGILEQFF
- TRBJ2-3 TRBV6-1 - TGTGCCAGCATAGGGGTCCTCACAGATACGCAGTATTTT CASIGVLTDTQYF
- TRBJ1-1 TRBV2 - TGTGCCAGCGAATTCAATGGGGGCACTGAAGCTTTCTTT CASEFNGGTEAFF
- TRBJ1-2 TRBV14 - TGTGCCAGCAGTCTAAACCATAACTATGGCTACACCTTC CASSLNHNYGYTF
- TRBJ2-3 TRBV18 few TGTGCCAGCTCAGGGTCTTCCCGTGCTAGCACAGATACGCAGTATTTT CASSGSSRASTDTQYF
TRBD2 TRBJ2-7 TRBV28 - TGTGCCAGCGTCTCCTGGGCGGGAGCAGGCGAGCAGTACTTC CASVSWAGAGEQYF
- TRBJ1-1 TRBV6-1 - TGTGCCAGCAGTGAAATGGGGGGCGCAGGGACTGAAGCTTTCTTT CASSEMGGAGTEAFF
- TRBJ1-5 TRBV6-6 - TGTGCCAGCCGGCCGACAGGACCTGCTAGCAATCAGCCCCAGCATTTT CASRPTGPASNQPQHF
TRBD2 TRBJ2-3 TRBV5-1 - TGCGCCAGCAGCTTGGTGGCGGGGGGAACCCGCACAGATACGCAGTATTTT CASSLVAGGTRTDTQYF
- TRBJ2-3 TRBV9 - TGTGCCAGCAGCGTAGCAGAGATGGGCACAGATACGCAGTATTTT CASSVAEMGTDTQYF
TRBD2 TRBJ2-3 TRBV6-5 - TGTGCCAGCAGTCCAAGCGGGAGGGCCCCAGATACGCAGTATTTT CASSPSGRAPDTQYF
- TRBJ2-1 TRBV9 - TGTGCCAGCAGCGTAGTTGGGGGTCAGCAGTTCTTC CASSVVGGQQFF
- TRBJ1-6 TRBV9 - TGTGCCAGCAGCGTAGGTGCAGGGAGCTCCTATAATTCACCCCTCCACTTT CASSVGAGSSYNSPLHF
- TRBJ2-3 TRBV27 - TGTGCCAGCAGTCTCCAGACTCCCACAGATACGCAGTATTTT CASSLQTPTDTQYF
- TRBJ1-2 TRBV19 - TGTGCCAGTAGTTCTCCTCAGGGGAGCGGCTACACCTTC CASSSPQGSGYTF
TRBD1 TRBJ2-6 TRBV4-1 - TGCGCCAGCAGCCAAGAGGACAGGGCTAGGGACCCCTCTGGGGCCAACGTCCTGACTTTC CASSQEDRARDPSGANVLTF
- TRBJ2-6 TRBV7-8 - TGTGCCAGCAGCGCCCGAGGGACCCTTCCTGCCTCTGGGGCCAACGTCCTGACTTTC CASSARGTLPASGANVLTF
- TRBJ2-7 TRBV11-3 - TGTGCCAGCAGCCTAAGTACAGGGCCTACATACGAGCAGTACTTC CASSLSTGPTYEQYF
TRBD2 TRBJ2-1 TRBV5-4 - TGTGCCAGCAGCTTGGCCCCTAGCGGGGGGGACAGCTCCTACAATGAGCAGTTCTTC CASSLAPSGGDSSYNEQFF
TRBD1 TRBJ2-1 TRBV5-1 - TGCGCCAGCTCAGAGAGGGGGCAACTTGGCGAGCAGTTCTTC CASSERGQLGEQFF
- TRBJ1-1 TRBV4-1 - TGCGCCAGCAGCCAAGACCCTAGGACATTTGTTCTGGGGGATCTTGGAGCTTTCTTT CASSQDPRTFVLGDLGAFF
TRBD2 TRBJ2-5 TRBV6-1 - TGTGCCAGCAGTGAAGGGGGACTAGTAACAGAGACCCAGTACTTC CASSEGGLVTETQYF
- TRBJ2-1 TRBV7-9 - TGTGCCAGCAGCCCCCCCCAAGGGACCGTAGGGTACAATGAGCAGTTCTTC CASSPPQGTVGYNEQFF
- TRBJ1-1 TRBV6-1 - TGTGCCAGCACCCCACGGCCCCAGAAGGCTTTCTTT CASTPRPQKAFF
TRBD2 TRBJ2-1 TRBV9 - TGTGCCAGCAGCGTATCCGGACTAGCGAACTACAATGAGCAGTTCTTC CASSVSGLANYNEQFF